This TCR beta chain was recorded in a study of shared clonotypes between healthy human individuals. Study outcomes and limitations: Owing to a small donor count, the genetic and exposure-history diversity represented was limited. Non-shared clonotypes were found to have lower generation probabilities than the clonotypes that were shared by all four of the sorted-subset donors.

A word on this clone: Its antigen remains unidentified.

Assay: immunoSEQ multiplex PCR; the TCRdb copy retains only in-frame clones and omits some. The table lists more than 850,000 clones, 75% to 85% of them singletons. The CDR3 is made up of 13 amino acids. Per germline, CDR1 LGHNT and CDR2 FRNRAP. V dropped 2 bases and J dropped 10 bases, with 12 bases sitting between them. Sequencing used memory CD4+ T cells from PBMCs. Subset defined: CD45RA-negative fraction. The rearrangement uses TRBV12-5 and TRBJ2-1; the D gene is possibly TRBD2 (5 bases). This clonotype was sampled from a man aged 18 to 30 in good health. Some clones in this sample may be carry-over from other donors' samples. The CDR3: CASGLREFSEQFF. For the CDR3, the DNA is TGTGCTAGTGGTTTGAGGGAGTTTAGCGAGCAGTTCTTC.